This entry describes one T cell receptor beta chain. No cognate antigen has been identified for it. No base-level quality is on record; no much larger clone is a single base apart. V and J are trimmed by 0 bases and 6 bases, and the gene matches miss 8 bases of the junction. The CDR3 runs 15 amino acids, cysteine and phenylalanine included. The DNA shown is the 45-base CDR3, in frame from base 1. In the germline V gene (reference sequence), CDR1 corresponds to GTSNPN and CDR2 to SVGIG. The CDR3 regions of human TCRbeta chains were subjected to immunosequencing. The authors' pipeline ran thus. Repertoire TCRs were checked for matches against a reference library of SARS-CoV-2-specific TCRs that had been generated using the MIRA antigen-specificity platform. Breadth meant the fraction of unique TCRs that were SARS-CoV-2-associated, whereas depth meant the fraction of total T cells that were SARS-CoV-2-associated. Each spike-specific TCR was assigned to its reactive spike region and to a CD4 or CD8 class using the MIRA data. Log10-transformed breadth and depth values were compared by one-way ANOVA with Sidak's multiple comparisons tests. The immuneACCESS repertoire file appears here via TCRdb, limited to in-frame rearrangements. These files lack a portion of the clones; in checked studies, under half of the deficit traces to unresolved V genes, and the cause of the others is not known. V and J calls and clone size are given by that table; D and trimming were obtained from the DNA. Here the sample has under 200,000 clones; 85% to 95% occur a single time. The top ten clones comprise 3.6% of the sample.

The sample is drawn from a study of T cell responses to AZD1222 COVID-19 vaccine (dated by TCRdb to the early 2020s). Notes on the research overall: TCR sequencing was performed for over 230 trial participants, of whom 200 to 220 were given two doses of AZD1222 and approximately 26 were given two doses of MenACWY control vaccine. Trial participants were enrolled into age subgroups of 18-55, 56-69 and 70-plus years, which contained about 150, 28 and 57 TCR-sequenced participants, respectively. The paper as a whole reports these results and caveats: Spike-specific TCR breadth and depth rose significantly after two AZD1222 doses compared with day 0 and with MenACWY recipients. Because no day 14 peak-response samples were available, repertoires were characterized only after the peak T cell response. Nearly half of unique spike-specific TCRs reportedly recognized epitopes outside regions mutated in the B.1.351 and B.1.1.7 variants. In the small 56-69-year group, the increase in depth fell short of significance, most likely because of low power. Conclusions about previously exposed vaccinees are limited because only five or six AZD1222 recipients were SARS-CoV-2 seropositive at baseline. The vaccine-associated CD4 TCRs covered the entire spike protein, and the dominant responses fell in regions 160-218 and 743-854. Participants were mostly white British, with more females than males. The authors suggested clonal diversity may have been underestimated.

The sample's time point label, in plain terms: about 28 days (+/-7) after the second vaccine dose. In the paper's terms, the treatment or condition label means: meningococcal conjugate vaccine given as trial control. Vaccinee samples were obtained from the UK trials COV001 and COV002, which included a single-blind randomized controlled phase 2/3 trial of AZD1222 (ChAdOx1 nCoV-19) in healthy adults. Trial participant PBMC samples were collected at day 0 and day 28 after the second dose for TCRbeta chain sequencing. The TCR comes from an adult who received the MenACWY meningococcal vaccine as a control. The sequence is built from TRBV30 and TRBJ1-5; 7 bases in the junction line up with TRBD1. The sample was peripheral blood, taken 28 days after the second dose of the MenACWY control vaccine. The nucleotide sequence reads TGTGCCTGGAGTGTAGGGGCCAGGGGGTCTCAGCCCCAGCATTTT. Its amino acids are CAWSVGARGSQPQHF.